This T cell receptor beta chain was recorded in a study of shared clonotypes between healthy human individuals. The ends were cut back, 3 bases at V and 6 bases at J, with 15 bases in the middle. Germline-derived CDR1 and CDR2 are LNHNV and YYDKDF (reference sequence). CDR3 length equals 14 residues. Those who donated, Caucasian adults without exception, all lived in Nashville, Tennessee. Each subset's genomic DNA was split evenly across several immunoSEQ plates. Assay used: immunoSEQ multiplex PCR; TCRdb lists only in-frame clones, some missing. The table lists approximately 440,000 clones, roughly four fifths of them singletons.

Sequenced input: PBMCs. The chain recombines TRBV15 with TRBJ2-7; unclear D gene. The clonotype was recovered from a woman between 40 and 55 years old in good health. Some clones in this sample may be carry-over from other donors' samples. The CDR3 region has the DNA TGTGCCACCAGCAGCTCAAGGGTCGGAATCGAGCAGTACTTC. The encoded protein is CATSSSRVGIEQYF.